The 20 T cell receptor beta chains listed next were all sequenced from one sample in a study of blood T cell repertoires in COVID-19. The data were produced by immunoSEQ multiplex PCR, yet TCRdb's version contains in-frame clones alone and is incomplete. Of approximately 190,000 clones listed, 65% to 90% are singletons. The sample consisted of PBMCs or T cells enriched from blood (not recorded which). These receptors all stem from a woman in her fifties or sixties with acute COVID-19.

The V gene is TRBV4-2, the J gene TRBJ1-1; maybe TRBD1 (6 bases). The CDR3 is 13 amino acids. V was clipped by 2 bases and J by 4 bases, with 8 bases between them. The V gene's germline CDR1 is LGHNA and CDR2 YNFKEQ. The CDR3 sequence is CASSQTRGTEAFF. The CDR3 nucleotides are TGTGCCAGCAGCCAAACCAGGGGCACTGAAGCTTTCTTT.

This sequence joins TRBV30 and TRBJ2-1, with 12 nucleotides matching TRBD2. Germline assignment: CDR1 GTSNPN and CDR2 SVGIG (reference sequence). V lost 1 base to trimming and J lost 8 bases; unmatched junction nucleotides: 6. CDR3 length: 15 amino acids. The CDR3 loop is CAWSEGGLAGDEQFF. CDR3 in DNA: TGTGCCTGGAGTGAGGGGGGACTAGCGGGTGATGAGCAGTTCTTC.

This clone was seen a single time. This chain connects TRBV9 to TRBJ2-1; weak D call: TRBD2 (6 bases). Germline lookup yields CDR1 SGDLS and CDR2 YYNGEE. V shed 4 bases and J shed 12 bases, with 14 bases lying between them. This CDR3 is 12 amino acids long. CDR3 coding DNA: TGTGCCAGCAGCCCCGACGGGCGGGGGCAGTTCTTC. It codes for CASSPDGRGQFF.

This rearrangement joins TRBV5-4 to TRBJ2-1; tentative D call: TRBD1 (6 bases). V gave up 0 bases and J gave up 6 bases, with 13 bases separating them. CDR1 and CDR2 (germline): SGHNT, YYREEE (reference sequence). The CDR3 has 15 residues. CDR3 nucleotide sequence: TGTGCCAGCAGCTTGGACTCCCCCAGGGGCAATGAGCAGTTCTTC. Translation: CASSLDSPRGNEQFF.

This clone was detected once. The CDR3 coding sequence is TGTGCCAGCAGCTTCGGTTCCCAATGGGGGCGGCCTATGAACACTGAAGCTTTCTTT. It translates to CASSFGSQWGRPMNTEAFF. The chain links TRBV11-2 to TRBJ1-1; possibly TRBD1 for D (6 bases). The CDR3 has 19 amino acids. Trimming stripped 3 bases from V and 0 bases from J, with 23 bases between. Germline loops: CDR1 SGHAT, CDR2 FQNNGV.

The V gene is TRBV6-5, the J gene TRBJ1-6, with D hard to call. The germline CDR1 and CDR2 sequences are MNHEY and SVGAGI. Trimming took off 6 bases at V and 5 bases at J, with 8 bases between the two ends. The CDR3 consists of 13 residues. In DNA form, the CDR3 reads TGTGCCAGCAGACAACAGAATAATTCACCCCTCCACTTT. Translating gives CASRQQNNSPLHF.

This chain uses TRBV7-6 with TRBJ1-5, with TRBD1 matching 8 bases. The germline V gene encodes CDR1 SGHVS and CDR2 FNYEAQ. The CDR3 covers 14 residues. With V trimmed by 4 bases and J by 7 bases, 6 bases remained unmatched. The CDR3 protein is CASSSGQGHQPQHF. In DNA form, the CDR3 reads TGTGCCAGCAGCTCCGGACAGGGTCACCAGCCCCAGCATTTT.

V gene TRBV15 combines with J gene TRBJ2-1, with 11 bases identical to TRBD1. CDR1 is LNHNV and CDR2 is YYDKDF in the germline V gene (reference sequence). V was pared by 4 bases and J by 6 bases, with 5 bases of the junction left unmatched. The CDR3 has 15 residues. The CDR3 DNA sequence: TGTGCCACCAGCACGAGGACAGGGGGCATCAATGAGCAGTTCTTC. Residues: CATSTRTGGINEQFF.

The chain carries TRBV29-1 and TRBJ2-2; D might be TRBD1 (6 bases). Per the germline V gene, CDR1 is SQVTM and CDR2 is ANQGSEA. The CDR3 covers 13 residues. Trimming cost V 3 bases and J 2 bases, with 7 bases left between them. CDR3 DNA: TGCAGCGTTGAGGGACACAACACCGGGGAGCTGTTTTTT. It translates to CSVEGHNTGELFF.

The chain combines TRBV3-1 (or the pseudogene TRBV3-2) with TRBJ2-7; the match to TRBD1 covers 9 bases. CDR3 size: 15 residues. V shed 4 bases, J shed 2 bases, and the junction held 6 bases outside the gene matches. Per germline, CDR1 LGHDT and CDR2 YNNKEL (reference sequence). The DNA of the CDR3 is TGTGCCAGCAGCCCTACAGGGGGCCGCACCTACGAGCAGTACTTC. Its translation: CASSPTGGRTYEQYF.

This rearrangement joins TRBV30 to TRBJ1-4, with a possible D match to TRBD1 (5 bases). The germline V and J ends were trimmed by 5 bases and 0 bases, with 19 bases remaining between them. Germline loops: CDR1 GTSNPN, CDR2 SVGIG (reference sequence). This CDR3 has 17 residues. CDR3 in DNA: TGTGCCTGGGGCCGTGGGCAGGGATTTGCAACTAATGAAAAACTGTTTTTT. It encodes CAWGRGQGFATNEKLFF.

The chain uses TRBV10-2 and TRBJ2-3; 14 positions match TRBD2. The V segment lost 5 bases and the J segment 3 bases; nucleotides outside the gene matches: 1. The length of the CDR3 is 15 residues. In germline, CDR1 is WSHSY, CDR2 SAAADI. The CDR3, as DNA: TGCGCCAGCAGTAGGACTAGCGGGAGGACAGATACGCAGTATTTT. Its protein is CASSRTSGRTDTQYF.

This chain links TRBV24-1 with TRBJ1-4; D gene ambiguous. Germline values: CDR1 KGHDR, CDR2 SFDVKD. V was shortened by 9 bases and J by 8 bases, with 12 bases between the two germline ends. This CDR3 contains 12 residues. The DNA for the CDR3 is TGTGCCACCCCCCGGAGTTGGGAAAAACTGTTTTTT. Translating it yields CATPRSWEKLFF.

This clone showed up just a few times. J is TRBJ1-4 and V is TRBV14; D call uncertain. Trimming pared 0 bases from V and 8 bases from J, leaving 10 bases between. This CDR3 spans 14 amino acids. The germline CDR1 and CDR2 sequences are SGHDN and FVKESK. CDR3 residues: CASSQDRVEEKLFF. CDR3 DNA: TGTGCCAGCAGCCAAGATCGGGTTGAGGAAAAACTGTTTTTT.

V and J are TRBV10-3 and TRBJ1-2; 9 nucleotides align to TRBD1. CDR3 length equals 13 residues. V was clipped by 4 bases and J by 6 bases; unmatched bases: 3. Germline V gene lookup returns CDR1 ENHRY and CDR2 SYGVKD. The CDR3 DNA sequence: TGTGCCATCAGTGGGACAGGGGAGAATGGCTACACCTTC. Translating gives CAISGTGENGYTF.

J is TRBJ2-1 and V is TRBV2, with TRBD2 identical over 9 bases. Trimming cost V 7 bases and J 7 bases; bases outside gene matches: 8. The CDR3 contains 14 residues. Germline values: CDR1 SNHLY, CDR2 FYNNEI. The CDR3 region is CASIRLAGDNEQFF. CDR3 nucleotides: TGTGCCAGCATACGGTTAGCGGGAGATAATGAGCAGTTCTTC.

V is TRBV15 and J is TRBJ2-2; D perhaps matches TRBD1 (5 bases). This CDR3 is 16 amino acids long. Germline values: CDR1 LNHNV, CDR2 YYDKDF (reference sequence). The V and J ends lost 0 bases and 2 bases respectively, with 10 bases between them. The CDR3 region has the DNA TGTGCCACCAGCAGAGATAAAGGGGTCAACACCGGGGAGCTGTTTTTT. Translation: CATSRDKGVNTGELFF.

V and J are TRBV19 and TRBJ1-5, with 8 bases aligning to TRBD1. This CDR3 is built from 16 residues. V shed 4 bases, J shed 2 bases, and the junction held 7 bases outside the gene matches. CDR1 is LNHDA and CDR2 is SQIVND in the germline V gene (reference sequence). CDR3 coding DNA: TGTGCCAGTAGTAGCCGGACAGGGTCTGGCAATCAGCCCCAGCATTTT. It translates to CASSSRTGSGNQPQHF.

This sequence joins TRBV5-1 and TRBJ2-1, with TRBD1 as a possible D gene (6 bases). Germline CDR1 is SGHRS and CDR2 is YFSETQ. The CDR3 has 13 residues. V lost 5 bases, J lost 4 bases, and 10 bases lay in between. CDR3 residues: CASSLDRYNEQFF. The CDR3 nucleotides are TGCGCCAGCAGTCTGGACAGATACAATGAGCAGTTCTTC.

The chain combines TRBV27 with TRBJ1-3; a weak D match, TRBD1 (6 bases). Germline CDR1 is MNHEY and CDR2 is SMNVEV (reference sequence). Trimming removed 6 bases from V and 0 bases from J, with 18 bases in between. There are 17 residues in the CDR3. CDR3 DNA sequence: TGTGCCAGCAGCAAGACAACCGGGGACATCTCTGGAAACACCATATATTTT. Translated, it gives CASSKTTGDISGNTIYF.